This TCR beta chain is drawn from a study of blood T cell repertoires in COVID-19. Whole-study context: PBMCs, B-cell-depleted T cells, or T cells were the source of the cDNA or gDNA that made up the material.

Assay: immunoSEQ multiplex PCR; the TCRdb copy retains only in-frame clones and omits some. The sample comprises around 260,000 clones, around 86% of which are singletons, and about an eighth rests with the top ten. CDR1 SGHAT and CDR2 FQDESV come from the germline V gene (reference sequence). There are 14 residues in the CDR3. Trimming took 6 bases from V and 4 from J, leaving 16 bases between them. The source of this sequence is a human donor in a cohort sampled during active COVID-19. The chain links TRBV11-1 to TRBJ2-7, with TRBD2 as a possible D gene (6 bases). Sequenced input: peripheral blood. The CDR3 here is CASSLREDGYEQYF. In nucleotides, the CDR3 is TGTGCCAGCAGTCTGCGGGAAGATGGATACGAGCAGTACTTC.